This section outlines one T cell receptor (beta chain) sequence together with its context. Its antigen target is currently unknown. No base quality values were provided; no much bigger clone lies one nucleotide off. Collaborating institutions collected whole blood in K2EDTA tubes following their own protocols. For TCRbeta analysis, collaborators shipped samples as frozen whole blood, isolated PBMCs, or DNA extracted from either of those sample types. This specimen belongs to a study of blood T cell repertoires in COVID-19 (dated by TCRdb to about 2020). Concerning the study at large: Samples from collaborators originated in the United States, Italy and Spain and spanned both the acute and convalescent phases of COVID-19. The material from the prospective study consisted of cDNA or gDNA derived from T cells, B-cell-depleted T cells, or PBMCs. Subjects who had been exposed to COVID-19, were actively infected with it, or had recovered from it provided the deeply sampled blood TCRbeta repertoires that made up the dataset. A freely available public database, intended as a resource for researchers studying the immune response to SARS-CoV-2, is where the repertoires were released. Samples were obtained from the ongoing ImmuneRACE study (first 160 participants) and from 1,000 to 1,500 subjects provided by 6 global collaborators. Nearly every sample came with metadata listing a de-identified subject ID, COVID-19 status, age in years and sex. Where HLA class I and class II types were available, the types were taken from metadata supplied by the sample provider, not from assay-based typing. The full study reports these points: The quantity of clinical and demographic metadata differed by source and by participant and was supplied without curation.

The CDR3 sequence holds 14 residues, the cysteine and phenylalanine included. CDR3 DNA is the only sequence kept; it has 42 bases, read in frame from the first base. The V end loses 6 bases and the J end loses 4 bases, and a stretch of 13 bases separates them. CDR1 is given as MDHEN and CDR2 as SYDVKM, both from the germline V gene. The immunoSEQ Assay, a bias-controlled multiplex PCR, was used to amplify TCRbeta CDR3 regions from genomic DNA. The authors' pipeline ran thus. Nucleated cell counts per sample were estimated from amplification of reference gene primers within the assay. To quantify the absolute abundance of each unique TCRbeta CDR3 rearrangement, sequence reads were collapsed and filtered. For each sample, productive Simpson clonality was calculated by taking the square root of Simpson's diversity index across productive rearrangements. Not all clones reach the TCRdb copy of this immuneACCESS table, which keeps in-frame sequences only. Checked studies attribute under half of the gap to unresolved V genes and leave the rest unexplained. D and trimming were read from the DNA, whereas the V and J calls and clone size are those reported in that table. This sample is represented by roughly 290,000 clones; roughly 80% of them were singletons. The ten largest account for around 4% of the sample.

The receptor's source is a woman in her forties or fifties with active or convalescent COVID-19. The chain is made from TRBV28 and TRBJ1-5, with the D gene too uncertain to name. Sequenced: peripheral blood. CDR3 reads: CASRVLGENQPQHF. The DNA sequence follows: TGTGCCAGCAGGGTTCTGGGCGAGAATCAGCCCCAGCATTTT. The full variable domain, completed from the reference TRBV28 and TRBJ1-5 proteins outside the CDR3, reads DVKVTQSSRYLVKRTGEKVFLECVQDMDHENMFWYRQDPGLGLRLIYFSYDVKMKEKGDIPEGYSVSREKKERFSLILESASTNQTSMYLCASRVLGENQPQHFGDGTRLSIL.